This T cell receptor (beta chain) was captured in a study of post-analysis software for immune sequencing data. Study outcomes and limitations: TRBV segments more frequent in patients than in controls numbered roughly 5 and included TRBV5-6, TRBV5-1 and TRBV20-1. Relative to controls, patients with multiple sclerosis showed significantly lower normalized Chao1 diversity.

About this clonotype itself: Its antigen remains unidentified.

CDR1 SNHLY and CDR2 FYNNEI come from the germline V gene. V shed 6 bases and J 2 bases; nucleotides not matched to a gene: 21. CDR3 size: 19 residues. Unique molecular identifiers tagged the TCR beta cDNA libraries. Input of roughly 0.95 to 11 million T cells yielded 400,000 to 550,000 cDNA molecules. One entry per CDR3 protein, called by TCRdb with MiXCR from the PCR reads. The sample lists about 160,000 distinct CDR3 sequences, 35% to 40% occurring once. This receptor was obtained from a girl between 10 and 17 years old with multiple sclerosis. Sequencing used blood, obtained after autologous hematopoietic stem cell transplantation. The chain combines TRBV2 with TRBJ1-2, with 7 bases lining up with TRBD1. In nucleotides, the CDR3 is TGTGCCAGCAGCGATCCCCGACAGGGACTTCTAAATTGGAACTATGGCTACACCTTC. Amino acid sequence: CASSDPRQGLLNWNYGYTF. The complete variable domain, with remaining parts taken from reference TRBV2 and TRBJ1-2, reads EPEVTQTPSHQVTQMGQEVILRCVPISNHLYFYWYRQILGQKVEFLVSFYNNEISEKSEIFDDQFSVERPDGSNFTLKIRSTKLEDSAMYFCASSDPRQGLLNWNYGYTFGSGTRLTVV.